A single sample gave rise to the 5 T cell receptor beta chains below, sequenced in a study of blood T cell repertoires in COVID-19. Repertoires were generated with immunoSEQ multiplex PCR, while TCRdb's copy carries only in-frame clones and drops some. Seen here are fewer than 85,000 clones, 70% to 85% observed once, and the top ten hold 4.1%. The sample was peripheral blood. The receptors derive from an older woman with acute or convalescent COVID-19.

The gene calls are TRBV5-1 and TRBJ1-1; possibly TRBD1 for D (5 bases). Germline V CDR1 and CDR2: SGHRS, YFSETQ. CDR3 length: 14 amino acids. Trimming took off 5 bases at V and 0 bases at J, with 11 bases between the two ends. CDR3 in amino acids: CASRTEALNTEAFF. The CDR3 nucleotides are TGCGCCAGCAGGACAGAAGCCTTGAACACTGAAGCTTTCTTT.

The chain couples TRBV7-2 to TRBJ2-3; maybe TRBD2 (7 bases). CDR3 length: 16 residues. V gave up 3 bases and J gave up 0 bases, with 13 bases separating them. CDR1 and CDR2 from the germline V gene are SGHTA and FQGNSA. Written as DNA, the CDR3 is TGTGCCAGCAGCTTGGGAGGGGGGACTAGCACAGATACGCAGTATTTT. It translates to CASSLGGGTSTDTQYF.

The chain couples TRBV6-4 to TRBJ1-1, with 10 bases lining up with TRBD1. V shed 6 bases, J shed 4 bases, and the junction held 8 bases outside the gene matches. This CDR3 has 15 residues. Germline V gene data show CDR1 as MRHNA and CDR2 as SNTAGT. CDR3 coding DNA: TGTGCCAGCAGACCGACAGGGGGCCGAAGCACTGAAGCTTTCTTT. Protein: CASRPTGGRSTEAFF.

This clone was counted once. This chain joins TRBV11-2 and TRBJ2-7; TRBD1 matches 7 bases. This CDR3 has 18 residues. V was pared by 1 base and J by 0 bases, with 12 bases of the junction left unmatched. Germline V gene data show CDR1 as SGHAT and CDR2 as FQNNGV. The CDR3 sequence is CASSLVRWDSKSSYEQYF. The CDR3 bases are TGTGCCAGCAGCTTAGTCCGCTGGGACAGCAAAAGCTCCTACGAGCAGTACTTC.

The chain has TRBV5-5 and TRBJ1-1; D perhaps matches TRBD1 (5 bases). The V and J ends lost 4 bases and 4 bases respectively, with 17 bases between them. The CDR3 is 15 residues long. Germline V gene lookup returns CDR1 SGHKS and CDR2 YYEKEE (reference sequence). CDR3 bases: TGTGCCAGCAGCCCCAGGGATCTGTTTGTCACTGAAGCTTTCTTT. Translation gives CASSPRDLFVTEAFF. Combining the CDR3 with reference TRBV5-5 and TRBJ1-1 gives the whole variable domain DAGVTQSPTHLIKTRGQQVTLRCSPISGHKSVSWYQQVLGQGPQFIFQYYEKEERGRGNFPDRFSARQFPNYSSELNVNALLLGDSALYLCASSPRDLFVTEAFFGQGTRLTVV.